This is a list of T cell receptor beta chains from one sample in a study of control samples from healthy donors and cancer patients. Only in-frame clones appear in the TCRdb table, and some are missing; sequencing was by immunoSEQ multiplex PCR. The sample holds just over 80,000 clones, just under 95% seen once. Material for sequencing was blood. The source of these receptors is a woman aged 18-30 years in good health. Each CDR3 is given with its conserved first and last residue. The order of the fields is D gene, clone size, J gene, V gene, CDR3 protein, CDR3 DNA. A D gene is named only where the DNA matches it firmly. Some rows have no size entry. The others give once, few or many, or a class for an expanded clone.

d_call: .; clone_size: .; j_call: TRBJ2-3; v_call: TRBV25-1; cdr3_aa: CASSERAGRPSTDTQYF; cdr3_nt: TGTGCCAGCAGTGAAAGGGCAGGGAGACCTAGCACAGATACGCAGTATTTT
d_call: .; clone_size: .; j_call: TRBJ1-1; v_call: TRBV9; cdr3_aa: CASSAGTVNTEAFF; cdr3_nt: TGTGCCAGCAGCGCAGGGACCGTAAACACTGAAGCTTTCTTT
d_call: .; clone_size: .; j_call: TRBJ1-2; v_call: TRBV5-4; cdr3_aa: CASSSPFRGGYTF; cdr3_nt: TGTGCCAGCAGTTCACCCTTCAGGGGAGGCTACACCTTC
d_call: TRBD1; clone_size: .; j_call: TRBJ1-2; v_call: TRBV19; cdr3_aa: CASSNRGHGYTF; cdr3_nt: TGTGCCAGTAGTAACAGGGGCCATGGCTACACCTTC
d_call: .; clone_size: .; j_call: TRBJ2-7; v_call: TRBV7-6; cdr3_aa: CASSPPTGYEQYF; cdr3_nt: TGTGCCAGCAGCCCCCCCACCGGGTACGAGCAGTACTTC
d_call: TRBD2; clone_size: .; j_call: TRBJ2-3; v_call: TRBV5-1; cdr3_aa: CASSFRLAGIPDTQYF; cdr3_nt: TGCGCCAGCAGCTTCCGTTTAGCGGGGATTCCAGATACGCAGTATTTT
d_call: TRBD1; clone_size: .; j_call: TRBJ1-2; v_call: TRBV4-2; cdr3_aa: CASSQGQGLVYGYTF; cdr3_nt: TGTGCCAGCAGCCAGGGACAGGGACTTGTCTATGGCTACACCTTC
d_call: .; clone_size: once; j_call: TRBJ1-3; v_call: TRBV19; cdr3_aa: CASSSRAGNTIYF; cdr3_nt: TGTGCCAGTAGTTCTAGGGCTGGAAACACCATATATTTT
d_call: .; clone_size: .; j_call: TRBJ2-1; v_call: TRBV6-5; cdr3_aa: CASSYTPNQGSEQFF; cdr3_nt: TGTGCCAGCAGTTACACACCAAATCAGGGTAGTGAGCAGTTCTTC
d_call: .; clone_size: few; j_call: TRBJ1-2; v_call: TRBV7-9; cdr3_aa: CASSFLYGYTF; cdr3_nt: TGTGCCAGCAGCTTTCTCTATGGCTACACCTTC
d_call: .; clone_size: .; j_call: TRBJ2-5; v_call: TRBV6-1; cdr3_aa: CASSEEGREAETQYF; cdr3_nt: TGTGCCAGCAGTGAAGAGGGACGTGAAGCAGAGACCCAGTACTTC
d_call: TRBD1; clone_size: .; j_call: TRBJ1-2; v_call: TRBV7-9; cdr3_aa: CASSLGTGGFFYGYTF; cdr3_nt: TGTGCCAGCAGCTTAGGGACAGGGGGATTTTTCTATGGCTACACCTTC
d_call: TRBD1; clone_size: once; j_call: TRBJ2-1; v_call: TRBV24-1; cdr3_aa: CATSGRDRVYNEQFF; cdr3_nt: TGTGCCACCAGTGGACGGGACAGGGTCTACAATGAGCAGTTCTTC
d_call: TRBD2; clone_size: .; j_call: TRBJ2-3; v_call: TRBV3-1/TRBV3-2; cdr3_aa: CASSPLGTSLTDTQYF; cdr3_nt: TGTGCCAGCAGCCCTCTTGGGACTAGCCTAACAGATACGCAGTATTTT
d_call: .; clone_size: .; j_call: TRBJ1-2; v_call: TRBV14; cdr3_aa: CASSQDLGVYGYTF; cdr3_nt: TGTGCCAGCAGCCAAGATTTGGGGGTATATGGCTACACCTTC
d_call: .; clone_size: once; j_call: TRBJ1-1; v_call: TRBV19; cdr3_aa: CASRARTGTLMGEAFF; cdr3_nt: TGTGCCAGTAGGGCCCGTACTGGGACGTTAATGGGTGAAGCTTTCTTT
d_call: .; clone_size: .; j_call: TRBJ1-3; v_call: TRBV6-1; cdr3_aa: CASTASGVGNTIYF; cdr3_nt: TGTGCCAGCACCGCCTCGGGGGTTGGAAACACCATATATTTT
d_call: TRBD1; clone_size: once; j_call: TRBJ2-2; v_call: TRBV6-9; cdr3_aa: CASSYPRQGRTGELFF; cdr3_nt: TGTGCCAGCAGTTACCCAAGACAGGGGAGAACCGGGGAGCTGTTTTTT
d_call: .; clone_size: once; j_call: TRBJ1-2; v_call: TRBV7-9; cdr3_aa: CASGGQGANYGYTF; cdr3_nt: TGTGCCAGCGGAGGACAAGGAGCTAACTATGGCTACACCTTC
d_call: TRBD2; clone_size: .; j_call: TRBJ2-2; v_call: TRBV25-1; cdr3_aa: CASRGLANTGELFF; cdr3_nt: TGTGCCAGCAGGGGACTAGCTAACACCGGGGAGCTGTTTTTT
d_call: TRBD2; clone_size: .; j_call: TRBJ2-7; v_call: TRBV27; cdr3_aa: CASSWTSGGYEQYF; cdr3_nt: TGTGCCAGCAGTTGGACTAGCGGAGGATACGAGCAGTACTTC
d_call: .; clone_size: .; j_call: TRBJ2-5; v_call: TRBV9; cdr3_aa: CASSGGSGGGQETQYF; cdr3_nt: TGTGCCAGCAGCGGGGGATCGGGGGGCGGTCAAGAGACCCAGTACTTC
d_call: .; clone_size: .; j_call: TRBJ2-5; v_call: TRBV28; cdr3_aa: CASREGGSQETQYF; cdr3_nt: TGTGCCAGCAGGGAAGGAGGGTCCCAAGAGACCCAGTACTTC
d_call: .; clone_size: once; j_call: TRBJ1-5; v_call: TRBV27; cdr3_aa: CASSMGPAANQPQHF; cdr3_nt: TGTGCCAGCAGCATGGGTCCGGCAGCTAATCAGCCCCAGCATTTT
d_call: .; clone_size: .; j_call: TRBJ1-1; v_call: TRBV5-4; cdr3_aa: CASSETTGSGTEAFF; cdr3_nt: TGTGCCAGCAGCGAAACTACAGGTTCCGGTACTGAAGCTTTCTTT
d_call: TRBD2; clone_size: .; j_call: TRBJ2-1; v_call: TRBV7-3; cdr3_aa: CASSLLAGGFNEQFF; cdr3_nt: TGTGCCAGCAGCTTACTTGCGGGGGGCTTCAATGAGCAGTTCTTC
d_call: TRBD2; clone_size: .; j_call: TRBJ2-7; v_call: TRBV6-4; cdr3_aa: CASSPSGGSYEQYF; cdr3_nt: TGTGCCAGCAGCCCAAGCGGGGGCTCCTACGAGCAGTACTTC
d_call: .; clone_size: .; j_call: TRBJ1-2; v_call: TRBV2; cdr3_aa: CASSAGWTTLGYTF; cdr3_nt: TGTGCCAGCAGTGCGGGCTGGACCACCCTAGGCTACACCTTC
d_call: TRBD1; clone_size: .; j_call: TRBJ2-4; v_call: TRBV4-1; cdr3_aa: CASSLSPQGQAKNIQYF; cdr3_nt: TGCGCCAGCAGCCTCTCCCCCCAGGGACAGGCCAAAAACATTCAGTACTTC
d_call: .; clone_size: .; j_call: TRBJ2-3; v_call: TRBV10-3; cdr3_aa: CAISGRDTDTQYF; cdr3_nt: TGTGCCATCAGTGGCCGAGACACAGATACGCAGTATTTT
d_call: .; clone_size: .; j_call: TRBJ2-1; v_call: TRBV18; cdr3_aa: CASSLNRESFNEQFF; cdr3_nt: TGTGCCAGCTCGCTGAACAGGGAGTCTTTCAATGAGCAGTTCTTC
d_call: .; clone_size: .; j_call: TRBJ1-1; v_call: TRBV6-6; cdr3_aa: CASSPIQGAFF; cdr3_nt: TGTGCCAGCAGCCCCATACAGGGAGCTTTCTTT
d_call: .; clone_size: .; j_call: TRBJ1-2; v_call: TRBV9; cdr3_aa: CASSVDGRGYTF; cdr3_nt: TGTGCCAGCAGCGTAGATGGTAGAGGCTACACCTTC
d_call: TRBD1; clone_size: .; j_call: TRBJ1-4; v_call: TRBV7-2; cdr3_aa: CASSLTAGGERKLFF; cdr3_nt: TGTGCCAGCAGCTTAACCGCAGGGGGCGAACGGAAACTGTTTTTT
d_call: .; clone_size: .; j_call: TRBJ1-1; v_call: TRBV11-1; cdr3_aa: CASSFGGRRPNTEAFF; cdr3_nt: TGTGCCAGCAGCTTCGGGGGGAGGCGACCGAACACTGAAGCTTTCTTT
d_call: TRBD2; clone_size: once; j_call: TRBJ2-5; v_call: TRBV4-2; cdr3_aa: CASSQAIGGETQYF; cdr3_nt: TGTGCCAGCAGCCAAGCTATCGGGGGGGAGACCCAGTACTTC
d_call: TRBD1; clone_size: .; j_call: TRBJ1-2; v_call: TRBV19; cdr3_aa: CASSPRQGYGYTF; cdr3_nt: TGTGCCAGTAGCCCTCGACAGGGATATGGCTACACCTTC
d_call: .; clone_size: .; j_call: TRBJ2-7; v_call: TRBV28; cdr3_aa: CASSLEGRNEQYF; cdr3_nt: TGTGCCAGCAGTTTGGAGGGGAGGAACGAGCAGTACTTC
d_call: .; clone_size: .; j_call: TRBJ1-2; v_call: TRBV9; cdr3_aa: CASSASTGFSLYGYTF; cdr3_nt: TGTGCCAGCAGCGCAAGTACCGGTTTCAGCCTATATGGCTACACCTTC
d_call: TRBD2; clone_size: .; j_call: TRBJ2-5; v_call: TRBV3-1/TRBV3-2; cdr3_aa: CASSRGGLAGGETQYF; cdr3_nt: TGTGCCAGCAGCCGAGGGGGGCTAGCGGGAGGGGAGACCCAGTACTTC
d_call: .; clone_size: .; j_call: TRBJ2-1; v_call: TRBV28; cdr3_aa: CASSLGGAPVNEQFF; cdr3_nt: TGTGCCAGCAGTTTAGGGGGGGCCCCCGTCAATGAGCAGTTCTTC
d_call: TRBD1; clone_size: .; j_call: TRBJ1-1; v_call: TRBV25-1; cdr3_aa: CASTEGGMNTEAFF; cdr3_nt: TGTGCCAGCACGGAAGGGGGCATGAACACTGAAGCTTTCTTT
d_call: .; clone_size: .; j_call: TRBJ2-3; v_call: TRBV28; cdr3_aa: CASSKDRATDTQYF; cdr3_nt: TGTGCCAGCAGTAAAGACAGAGCCACAGATACGCAGTATTTT
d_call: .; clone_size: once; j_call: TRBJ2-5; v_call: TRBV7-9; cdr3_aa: CASSLVLVAEQETQYF; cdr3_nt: TGTGCCAGCAGCTTAGTTCTAGTGGCAGAACAAGAGACCCAGTACTTC
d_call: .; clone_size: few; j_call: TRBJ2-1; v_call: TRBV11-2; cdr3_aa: CASRPTGTAPYNEQFF; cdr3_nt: TGTGCCAGCAGGCCTACCGGGACCGCCCCCTACAATGAGCAGTTCTTC